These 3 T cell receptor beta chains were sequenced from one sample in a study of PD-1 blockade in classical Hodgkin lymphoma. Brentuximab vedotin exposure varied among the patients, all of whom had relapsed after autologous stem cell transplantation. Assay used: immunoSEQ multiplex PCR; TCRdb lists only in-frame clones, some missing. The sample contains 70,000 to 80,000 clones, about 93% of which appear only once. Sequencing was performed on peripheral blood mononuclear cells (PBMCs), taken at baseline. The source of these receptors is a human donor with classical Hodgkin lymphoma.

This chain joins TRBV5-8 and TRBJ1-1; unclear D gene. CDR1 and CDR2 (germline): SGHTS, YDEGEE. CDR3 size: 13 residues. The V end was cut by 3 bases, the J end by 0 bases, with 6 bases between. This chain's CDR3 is CASSSSLNTEAFF. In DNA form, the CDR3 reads TGTGCCAGCAGCTCATCCTTGAACACTGAAGCTTTCTTT.

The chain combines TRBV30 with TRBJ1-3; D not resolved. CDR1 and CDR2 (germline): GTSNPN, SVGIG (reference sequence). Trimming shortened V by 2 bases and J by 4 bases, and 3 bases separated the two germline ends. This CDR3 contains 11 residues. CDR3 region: CAWSRGNTIYF. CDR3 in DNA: TGTGCCTGGAGTCGGGGAAACACCATATATTTT.

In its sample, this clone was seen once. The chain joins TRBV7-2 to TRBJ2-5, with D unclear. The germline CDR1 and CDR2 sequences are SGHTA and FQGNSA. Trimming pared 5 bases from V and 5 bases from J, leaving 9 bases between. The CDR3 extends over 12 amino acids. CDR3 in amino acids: CASSHLGETQYF. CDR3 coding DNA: TGTGCCAGCAGCCATCTTGGGGAGACCCAGTACTTC.